This TCR beta chain was sequenced for a study of identical twins. Study observations and caveats: When twins shared out-of-frame alpha sequences, those sequences had excess low generation probability. Memory repertoires lacked the insertion deficit that abundant cord blood beta clonotypes showed. With beta out-of-frame sequences, excess sharing by twins was weaker.

Germline loops: CDR1 DFQATT, CDR2 SNEGSKA (reference sequence). The CDR3 totals 15 residues. V was trimmed by 3 bases and J by 2 bases, leaving 14 bases between them. A word on this clonotype: Its specificity is not known.

A single record per CDR3 protein comes from TCRdb applying MiXCR to the 5' RACE reads. The sample has 1.5 million to 2 million distinct CDR3 sequences, more than 30% seen once. Sequencing input: cord blood. The rearrangement uses TRBV20-1 and TRBJ1-5, with D perhaps TRBD1 (5 bases). The receptor was isolated from a newborn girl in good health. The CDR3 loop reads CSASEDRGGNQPQHF. In DNA form, the CDR3 reads TGCAGTGCTAGCGAGGATAGGGGCGGCAATCAGCCCCAGCATTTT.